This TCR beta chain was recovered during a study of T-cell memory formation after mild COVID-19. Study as a whole: TCR clusters showed largely donor specificity. General observations from the study: In pre-infection memory, a portion of responding clones appeared, which suggested that cross-reactive memory joined. Whereas later expanders leaned CD4+, clones contracting day 15 to 85 showed a balanced CD4/CD8 makeup.

It was 5'RACE with constant-segment primers that produced the TCR alpha and TCR beta cDNA libraries, which carried sample barcodes and UMIs. In TCRdb, the 5' RACE reads were re-called with MiXCR into one record per CDR3 protein. Seen here are 300,000 to 350,000 distinct CDR3 sequences, roughly an eighth observed once, and the top ten hold about 21%. This clonotype has ten or more counts. Its antigen is unknown. With 2 bases removed from V and 3 bases from J, the gap between germline ends came to 9 bases. CDR1 is SGHRS and CDR2 is YFSETQ in the germline V gene. The CDR3 extends over 14 amino acids. The sequence came from a man younger than 35 who had mild COVID-19 (a few samples of this study predate the infection). Cell type and time point are not known. The sequencing input was PBMCs or a T cell subset sorted from them (not recorded which). The genes are TRBV5-1 and TRBJ2-1; no definite D call. This CDR3 is CASSFGANYNEQFF. The CDR3 DNA follows: TGCGCCAGCAGCTTCGGCGCGAACTACAATGAGCAGTTCTTC.